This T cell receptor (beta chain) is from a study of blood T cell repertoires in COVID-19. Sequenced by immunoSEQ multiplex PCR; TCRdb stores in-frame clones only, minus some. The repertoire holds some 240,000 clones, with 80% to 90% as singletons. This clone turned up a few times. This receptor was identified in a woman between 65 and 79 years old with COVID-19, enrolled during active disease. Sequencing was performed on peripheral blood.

CDR3 nucleotides: TGCGCCAGCAGCCAAGAAGACAGGTGGAACACTGAAGCTTTCTTT. Protein product: CASSQEDRWNTEAFF. The chain carries TRBV4-3 and TRBJ1-1, with a tentative D call TRBD1 (6 bases). The germline gives CDR1 LGHNA, CDR2 YSLEER. This CDR3 comprises 15 residues. Trimming removed 0 bases from V and 1 base from J, with 9 bases in between.